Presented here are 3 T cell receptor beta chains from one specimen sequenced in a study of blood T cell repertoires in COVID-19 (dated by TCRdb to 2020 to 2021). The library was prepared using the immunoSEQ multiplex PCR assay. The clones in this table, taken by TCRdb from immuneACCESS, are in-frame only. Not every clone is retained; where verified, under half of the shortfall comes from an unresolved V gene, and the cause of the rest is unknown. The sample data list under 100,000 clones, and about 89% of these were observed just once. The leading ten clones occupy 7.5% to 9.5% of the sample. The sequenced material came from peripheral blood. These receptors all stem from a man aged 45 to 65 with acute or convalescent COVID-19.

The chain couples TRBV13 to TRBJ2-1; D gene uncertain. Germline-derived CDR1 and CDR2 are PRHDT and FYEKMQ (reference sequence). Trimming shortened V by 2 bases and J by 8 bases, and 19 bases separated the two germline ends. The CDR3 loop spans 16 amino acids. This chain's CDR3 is CASSLTAFAALDEQFF. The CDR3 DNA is TGTGCCAGCAGCTTAACCGCATTTGCAGCGTTGGATGAGCAGTTCTTC.

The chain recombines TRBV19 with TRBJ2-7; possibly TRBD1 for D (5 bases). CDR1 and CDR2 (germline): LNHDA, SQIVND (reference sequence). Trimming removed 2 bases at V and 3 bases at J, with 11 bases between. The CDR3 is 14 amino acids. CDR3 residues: CASSITWGDYEQYV. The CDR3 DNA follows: TGTGCCAGTAGTATAACTTGGGGCGACTACGAGCAGTACGTC.

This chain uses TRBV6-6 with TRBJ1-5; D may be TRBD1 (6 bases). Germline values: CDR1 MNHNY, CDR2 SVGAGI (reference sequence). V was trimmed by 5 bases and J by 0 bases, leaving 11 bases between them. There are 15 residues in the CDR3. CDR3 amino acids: CASSLDSLSNQPQHF. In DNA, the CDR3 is TGTGCCAGCAGTCTGGACAGCCTTAGCAATCAGCCCCAGCATTTT.